Listed below are T cell receptor beta chains from one sample, sequenced in a study of human T cells and chemical hapten exposure. TCRdb independently ran MiXCR on the RACE reads; one entry per CDR3 protein. Of about 360,000 distinct CDR3 sequences in the sample, around 7% are singletons; the top ten hold less than 10%. Source: whole blood, taken in connection with sensitization to the hapten diphenylcyclopropenone (DPC). Source of these receptors: a woman in her late teens or twenties with alopecia areata. Some clones in this sample may be carry-over from other donors' samples. The CDR3 runs from the conserved cysteine through the conserved F or W. The D gene is left open where the match is weak. A row's size may be missing; if present it is once, few, many or a size class.

cdr3_nt,cdr3_aa,d_call,cdr3_length,v_call,clone_size,j_call
TGTGCCAGCAGTCCCACGACCCTTAGATTTATGAACACTGAAGCTTTCTTT,CASSPTTLRFMNTEAFF,-,17,TRBV6-2/TRBV6-3,few,TRBJ1-1
TGCGCCAGCAGTTCCGACAGAAGCTCCTATAATTCACCCCTCCACTTT,CASSSDRSSYNSPLHF,-,16,TRBV4-3,few,TRBJ1-6
TGTGCCAGCAGTTTATCTTCCGAAGGTAGCAATCAGCCCCAGCATTTT,CASSLSSEGSNQPQHF,-,16,TRBV27,few,TRBJ1-5
TGTGCCAGCAGCCAAGAACTACTTGGTACGCAGTATTTT,CASSQELLGTQYF,-,13,TRBV3-1,-,TRBJ2-3
TGCAGCGAGGGGGAATCCTACAATGAGCAGTTCTTC,CSEGESYNEQFF,-,12,TRBV29-1,many,TRBJ2-1
TGTGCCACCAGCAAGACTAGCGGGGTAAGGGGGGATACGCAGTATTTT,CATSKTSGVRGDTQYF,TRBD2,16,TRBV24-1,few,TRBJ2-3
TGTGCCAGCAGTGGGGGGACAGGGAATCAGCCCCAGCATTTT,CASSGGTGNQPQHF,TRBD1,14,TRBV2,few,TRBJ1-5
TGTGCCAGCTTCGGCGGGGAGCTGTTTTTT,CASFGGELFF,-,10,TRBV6-6,many,TRBJ2-2
TGCAGTGCTAGAGATCCTACGACTAGCGGTACCACCGGGGAGCTGTTTTTT,CSARDPTTSGTTGELFF,TRBD2,17,TRBV20-1,many,TRBJ2-2
TGTGCCAGCAGCGCCGGAGGGACAGGAGGAGAAAAACTGTTTTTT,CASSAGGTGGEKLFF,TRBD1,15,TRBV7-2,-,TRBJ1-4
TGTGCCAGCAGTGAAGGATTCAGCACAGATACGCAGTATTTT,CASSEGFSTDTQYF,-,14,TRBV2,-,TRBJ2-3
TGTGCCAGCAGTGAACTAGCGGCTAAACTAGCCAAAAACATTCAGTACTTC,CASSELAAKLAKNIQYF,TRBD2,17,TRBV6-1,-,TRBJ2-4
TGTGCCAGCACCGGGGGACGGATGAACACTGAAGCTTTCTTT,CASTGGRMNTEAFF,-,14,TRBV6-2/TRBV6-3,-,TRBJ1-1
TGCAGCGTCGCAGGGTCGTCGTCTGAAGCTTTCTTT,CSVAGSSSEAFF,-,12,TRBV29-1,-,TRBJ1-1
TGCAGTGTTTCGACAGCGGACAATGAGCAGTTCTTC,CSVSTADNEQFF,-,12,TRBV20-1,-,TRBJ2-1
TGTGCCAGCAGCGCCAGTATCGGCAGGGACCGAGAAGCTTTCTTT,CASSASIGRDREAFF,-,15,TRBV9,many,TRBJ1-1
TGCAGTGCTAGAGTGGGCTCTGGGGCCAACGTCCTGACTTTC,CSARVGSGANVLTF,-,14,TRBV20-1,few,TRBJ2-6
TGCAGTGCTGCTTCCCCCTCTCCTGAAGCTTTCTTT,CSAASPSPEAFF,-,12,TRBV20-1,-,TRBJ1-1
TGTGCCAGTGACCGGACAGGGGGCAATCAGCCCCAGCATTTT,CASDRTGGNQPQHF,TRBD1,14,TRBV6-2/TRBV6-3,-,TRBJ1-5
TGCGCCAGCAGCAGGACAGGGGAGACTGAAGCTTTCTTT,CASSRTGETEAFF,TRBD1,13,TRBV5-1,few,TRBJ1-1
TGTGCCAGCTCTTTTCACCGAGGAGGTGGCACTGAAGCTTTCTTT,CASSFHRGGGTEAFF,-,15,TRBV18,many,TRBJ1-1
TGTGCCAGCAGTGTCTACAGGGGACCCTACGAGCAGTACTTC,CASSVYRGPYEQYF,TRBD1,14,TRBV28,many,TRBJ2-7
TGTGCCATCAGTGACGCCAAGACTAGCGGGGGCCAAGAGACCCAGTACTTC,CAISDAKTSGGQETQYF,TRBD2,17,TRBV10-3,few,TRBJ2-5
TGTGCCAGCAGTTCTCCGGGGGACACAGATACGCAGTATTTT,CASSSPGDTDTQYF,-,14,TRBV28,few,TRBJ2-3
TGTGCCAGCAGATTGCCGGGACAGGGGACCGGGGAGCTGTTTTTT,CASRLPGQGTGELFF,TRBD1,15,TRBV11-2,few,TRBJ2-2
TGTGCCAGCAGCGGACAGGGCTCTACTCAGCCCCAGCATTTT,CASSGQGSTQPQHF,TRBD1,14,TRBV2,-,TRBJ1-5
TGTGCCAGCAGCTTATTGGGGGGCATTCGATCTGAAGCTTTCTTT,CASSLLGGIRSEAFF,-,15,TRBV7-8,-,TRBJ1-1
TGTGCCAGCAGGGGACCGCTGAATAGCAATCAGCCCCAGCATTTT,CASRGPLNSNQPQHF,-,15,TRBV2,few,TRBJ1-5
TGCAGTGCTGTGAGGGGAGAGGCCTACGAGCAGTACTTC,CSAVRGEAYEQYF,-,13,TRBV20-1,many,TRBJ2-7
TGTGCCAGCAGTTTTACATTGAACACTGAAGCTTTCTTT,CASSFTLNTEAFF,-,13,TRBV12-3/TRBV12-4,many,TRBJ1-1
TGTGCCAGCAGCTCTCGGACAGGGTCGTGGTCTAGCTCCTACAATGAGCAGTTCTTC,CASSSRTGSWSSSYNEQFF,TRBD1,19,TRBV5-4,few,TRBJ2-1
TGTGCCAGCACCAAAGGGGGAACTCGGCCCCAGCATTTT,CASTKGGTRPQHF,-,13,TRBV6-6,few,TRBJ1-5
TGTGCCACCAGTGATTTGCGACCTAGCGCTAGCGGGGGGGCCAGGACCGGGGAGCTGTTTTTT,CATSDLRPSASGGARTGELFF,TRBD2,21,TRBV24-1,many,TRBJ2-2
TGTGCCAGCAGCCAAGCGGCAGCCTTGGGTTCACCCCTCCACTTT,CASSQAAALGSPLHF,-,15,TRBV3-1,many,TRBJ1-6
TGTGCCAGCAGCAGAGCTAGCGGGGGGGCCGTCACCGGGGAGCTGTTTTTT,CASSRASGGAVTGELFF,TRBD2,17,TRBV5-5,many,TRBJ2-2
TGTGCCAGCAGTTTTTATCAAGGGGAGGCTTTCTTT,CASSFYQGEAFF,-,12,TRBV12-3/TRBV12-4,few,TRBJ1-1
TGTGCCAGCAGCCAGGGGCCGGGACAGGGAGAGGAAAAACTGTTTTTT,CASSQGPGQGEEKLFF,TRBD1,16,TRBV4-2,-,TRBJ1-4
TGCAGCGTTGAAAGGAAAATGAACACTGAAGCTTTCTTT,CSVERKMNTEAFF,-,13,TRBV29-1,few,TRBJ1-1
TGTGCCAGCAGCCTGGGGGCCGCCGCCGCTTTCTTT,CASSLGAAAAFF,-,12,TRBV6-6,-,TRBJ1-1
TGTGCCAGCAGTGATCTTAGTTCCGATCAGCCCCAGCATTTT,CASSDLSSDQPQHF,-,14,TRBV25-1,few,TRBJ1-5
TGTGCCAGCAGTTTCTCAGAGAACTACGAGCAGTACTTC,CASSFSENYEQYF,-,13,TRBV28,-,TRBJ2-7
TGTGCCAGCAGTGAAAATTGGGGGGGCCGCGATACGCAGTATTTT,CASSENWGGRDTQYF,-,15,TRBV6-1,few,TRBJ2-3
TGTGCCAGCAGCCGGCGGGACAGGGAGAACACTGAAGCTTTCTTT,CASSRRDRENTEAFF,TRBD1,15,TRBV7-9,few,TRBJ1-1
TGTGCCACCGCGACAGGGGAGGAGACAGATACGCAGTATTTT,CATATGEETDTQYF,TRBD1,14,TRBV15,-,TRBJ2-3
TGTGCCAGCAGTCAGGGAGGGGCGGTCCGCTATGGCTACACCTTC,CASSQGGAVRYGYTF,-,15,TRBV3-1,-,TRBJ1-2
TGCAGTGCTAGTAAGCAGCGGGAGGGTTCAGATACGCAGTATTTT,CSASKQREGSDTQYF,TRBD2,15,TRBV20-1,few,TRBJ2-3